This TCR beta chain emerged from a study of post-analysis software for immune sequencing data (dated by TCRdb to about 2015). As for the study more broadly: Recorded disease courses included relapsing-remitting, secondary progressive and progressive-relapsing multiple sclerosis, with some patients lacking subtype annotation. The multiple sclerosis patient repertoires were compared with ten to eleven previously published healthy control repertoires from donors aged 6 to 25 years. A subset of samples was prepared in parallel using single-end sample barcoding, then pooled and co-amplified after Illumina adapter ligation. General study outcomes and caveats: Normalized Chao1 diversity was significantly lower in multiple sclerosis patients than controls, suggesting substantial peripheral T-cell clonal expansion. The control group was slightly older than the multiple sclerosis patient group. When samples were clustered directly using the F measure, samples prepared in the same batch co-clustered strongly, which prompted a batch-effect correction. Significantly higher frequencies in patients than in controls were found for about five TRBV segments, including TRBV5-6, TRBV5-1 and TRBV20-1.

This clonotype turned up a few times. This receptor's antigen is unknown. Base-call qualities are not available, and no considerably larger clone is one nucleotide away. V drops 4 bases and J drops 4 bases, leaving 11 bases in between. According to the germline V gene, CDR1 reads SGHRS and CDR2 reads YFSETQ. From cysteine to phenylalanine, the CDR3 is 14 amino acids long. Of the read, only the CDR3 DNA is kept; its 42 bases are in frame from base 1. The library came from PCR. The sequencer was an Illumina HiSeq 2500. To reduce PCR and sequencing biases, unique molecular identifiers were incorporated into the TCR beta cDNA libraries. Around 500,000 cDNA molecules were obtained for every 1 to 10 million input T cells, so each molecule roughly corresponded to one T cell. Patient libraries were prepared and sequenced with the same protocol used for the earlier healthy control dataset. Samples belonging to the same batch were prepared together, multiplexed and sequenced on a shared HiSeq lane. From the authors' description of their analysis: Raw barcoded reads were processed with MIGEC, and single-read molecular identifier groups were discarded before consensus assembly and CDR3 extraction. Clonotype tables were post-analysed with VDJtools, and diversity was normalized by down-sampling all datasets to the smallest sample size. Repertoire overlap clustering matched CDR3 amino acid but not nucleotide sequences to correct batch-related cross-sample contamination. The public reads were run again by TCRdb, first through fastp at Q25 and then through MiXCR, and only productive beta chains were kept. One record per CDR3 amino acid sequence lists the most common genes and DNA. The V and J calls come from TCRdb's annotation, not from the publication. The sample records hundreds of thousands of distinct CDR3 sequences, about 53% of which are singletons. The top ten clones comprise around 4.5% of the sample.

To demonstrate the VDJtools post-analysis software, TCR beta repertoires were profiled from the peripheral blood of 10 to 15 young patients with multiple sclerosis. The multiple sclerosis patients were children and adolescents ranging in age from roughly 6 to 15 years. The sequence was obtained from a girl between 10 and 17 years old with multiple sclerosis. The material sequenced was blood. Recombination connected TRBV5-1 to TRBJ2-2; 6 matching bases give a weak D call of TRBD2. The DNA is as follows: TGCGCCAGCAGCCCCCGGGAGTCCACCGGGGAGCTGTTTTTT. Its product reads: CASSPRESTGELFF. Reference TRBV5-1 and TRBJ2-2 proteins supply the regions before and after the CDR3; the full variable domain is: KAGVTQTPRYLIKTRGQQVTLSCSPISGHRSVSWYQQTPGQGLQFLFEYFSETQRNKGNFPGRFSGRQFSNSRSEMNVSTLELGDSALYLCASSPRESTGELFFGEGSRLTVL.